These 23 T cell receptor beta chains were sequenced from one sample in a study of patients with pleural tuberculosis. One entry per CDR3 protein, called by TCRdb with MiXCR from the reads. The data hold under 30,000 distinct CDR3 sequences, with 15% to 20% observed a single time. Sequencing used peripheral blood. Receptors were obtained from a human donor with pleural tuberculosis.

This clonotype was detected many times. The V and J genes are TRBV28 and TRBJ2-1; TRBD2 aligns across 13 bases. V lost 4 bases, J lost 7 bases, and 7 bases stayed unmatched. The CDR3 extends over 16 amino acids. CDR1 is MDHEN, CDR2 SYDVKM, per germline. The CDR3 region is CASSSGTSGVMNEQFF. DNA of the CDR3: TGTGCCAGCAGTTCTGGGACTAGCGGGGTGATGAATGAGCAGTTCTTC.

This clonotype was observed at least ten times. The chain uses TRBV19 and TRBJ1-2; a possible D gene is TRBD1 (5 bases). Per the germline V gene, CDR1 is LNHDA and CDR2 is SQIVND (reference sequence). The CDR3 runs 13 residues. Trimming cost V 6 bases and J 5 bases, with 13 bases left between them. The CDR3 region has the DNA TGTGCCAGTAGGGGGGAAGGGAAATATGGCTACACCTTC. This gives the protein CASRGEGKYGYTF.

The gene calls are TRBV29-1 and TRBJ2-7; no definite D call. CDR3 size: 13 residues. The V end was cut by 6 bases, the J end by 2 bases, with 14 bases between. Germline values: CDR1 SQVTM, CDR2 ANQGSEA. The CDR3: CSVRLGQTYEQYF. CDR3 bases: TGCAGCGTCCGCCTCGGGCAGACCTACGAGCAGTACTTC.

This clonotype was seen repeatedly, ten times or more. One base away lies a much larger clone, so this may be a sequencing read error. The chain recombines TRBV2 with TRBJ1-2, with D perhaps matching TRBD1 (6 bases). This CDR3 region has 13 residues. Looked up from germline, CDR1 is SNHLY and CDR2 is FYNNEI. For the CDR3, the DNA is TGTGCCAGCAGTGAAAGACAGGTCTATGGCTACGCCTTC. This sequence encodes CASSERQVYGYAF.

This clonotype was seen repeatedly, ten times or more. The CDR3 nucleotides are TGTGCCAGTAGTATGGTGAGGACAGGGGATACTCAGCCCCAGCATTTT. Protein: CASSMVRTGDTQPQHF. The chain employs TRBV19 and TRBJ1-5, with 9 bases lining up with TRBD1. The J segment lost 6 bases and the V segment lost 3 bases, leaving 9 bases of the junction unmatched. This CDR3 comprises 16 residues. Germline V lookup: CDR1 LNHDA, CDR2 SQIVND (reference sequence).

This clonotype was seen at least ten times. The J gene is TRBJ1-1, the V gene TRBV19; 7 bases agree with TRBD1. The CDR3 is 14 residues long. Per the germline V gene, CDR1 is LNHDA and CDR2 is SQIVND (reference sequence). Trimming took 7 bases from V and 0 from J; bases not matched to a gene: 5. CDR3 DNA: TGTGCCAGTACCGCGGACAGGCTGAACACTGAAGCTTTCTTT. It specifies CASTADRLNTEAFF. The full variable domain, its missing parts supplied by reference TRBV19 and TRBJ1-1, is DGGITQSPKYLFRKEGQNVTLSCEQNLNHDAMYWYRQDPGQGLRLIYYSQIVNDFQKGDIAEGYSVSREKKESFPLTVTSAQKNPTAFYLCASTADRLNTEAFFGQGTRLTVV.

The sample holds many counts of this clonotype. The chain has TRBV6-1 and TRBJ2-5; 8 bases are shared with TRBD2. CDR1 and CDR2 from the germline V gene are MNHNS and SASEGT. This CDR3 has 13 residues. J gave up 8 bases and V 6 bases, and 8 bases lay outside the gene matches. CDR3 sequence: CASSGASGRTQYF. As DNA, the CDR3 is TGTGCCAGCAGCGGCGCCAGCGGGAGAACCCAGTACTTC.

The V gene is TRBV5-4, the J gene TRBJ2-7, with D possibly TRBD2 on 6 matching bases. The CDR3 totals 13 residues. Germline CDR1 is SGHNT and CDR2 is YYREEE (reference sequence). V gave up 3 bases and J gave up 3 bases, with 10 bases separating them. CDR3 bases: TGTGCCAGCAGCTCGTACGGGGGCTACGAGCAGTACTTC. This codes for CASSSYGGYEQYF.

The table lists this clonotype with many counts. This chain uses TRBV2 with TRBJ1-3; D perhaps matches TRBD1 (6 bases). Germline CDR1 and CDR2: SNHLY and FYNNEI. V lost 8 bases and J 0 bases, leaving 14 bases between the germline ends. This CDR3 spans 15 amino acids. CDR3 coding DNA: TGTGCCAGCCAGGGGCGGAGGGTCTCTGGAAACACCATATATTTT. Translating gives CASQGRRVSGNTIYF.

This clonotype has at least ten counts. This chain uses TRBV7-3 with TRBJ2-1, with a weak D call TRBD2 (7 bases). In germline, CDR1 is SGHTA, CDR2 FQGTGA. This CDR3 has 18 amino acids. V lost 2 bases to trimming and J lost 3 bases, with 20 bases between them. CDR3 loop: CASSLPGGGGPNYNEQFF. CDR3 sequence (DNA): TGTGCCAGCAGCTTACCCGGTGGGGGGGGGCCTAACTACAATGAGCAGTTCTTC.

There are many counts of this clonotype. The chain links TRBV2 to TRBJ2-7; 7 positions agree with TRBD1. This CDR3 is 13 amino acids long. Germline V gives CDR1 SNHLY, CDR2 FYNNEI. The trim removed 6 bases at V and 3 bases at J, leaving 5 bases unmatched. CDR3 residues: CASRRRDSYEQYF. The CDR3 region has the DNA TGTGCCAGCAGGCGCCGGGACAGCTACGAGCAGTACTTC.

This clonotype showed up many times. In nucleotides, the CDR3 is TGTGCCAGCAGTCAAGGACTAGCGGAGGTCAATGAGCAGTTCTTC. Its translation is CASSQGLAEVNEQFF. The chain is built from TRBV28 and TRBJ2-1; TRBD2 matches at 10 bases. The germline gives CDR1 MDHEN, CDR2 SYDVKM. CDR3 length equals 15 residues. V dropped 5 bases and J dropped 6; count of bases not matched to a gene: 7.

This clonotype was seen at least ten times. The chain carries TRBV5-1 and TRBJ2-7; a weak D match, TRBD2 (5 bases). The CDR3 is made up of 16 amino acids. Germline V gene sequence: CDR1 SGHRS, CDR2 YFSETQ. Trimming pared 3 bases from V and 2 bases from J, leaving 18 bases between. CDR3 protein: CASSSTISGGTYEQYF. CDR3 coding DNA: TGCGCCAGCAGCTCAACCATCAGCGGAGGCACCTACGAGCAGTACTTC.

Sample share makes this clonotype medium-sized. The chain joins TRBV20-1 to TRBJ1-5; D not certain. The CDR3 is 16 residues long. The germline V and J ends were trimmed by 4 bases and 0 bases, with 16 bases remaining between them. CDR1 and CDR2 (germline): DFQATT, SNEGSKA (reference sequence). This CDR3 reads CSATDGRTDSNQPQHF. In DNA, the CDR3 is TGCAGTGCTACAGACGGCCGGACGGATAGCAATCAGCCCCAGCATTTT.

This clonotype came up many times. This chain joins TRBV7-9 and TRBJ2-1, with a tentative D call TRBD1 (6 bases). CDR3 length equals 17 residues. V lost 4 bases, J lost 5 bases, and 21 bases lay in between. Germline CDR1 reads SEHNR; CDR2 reads FQNEAQ (reference sequence). CDR3: CASSSTRVGTSHNEQFF. Here the CDR3 DNA reads TGTGCCAGCAGCTCAACTAGGGTCGGGACAAGCCACAATGAGCAGTTCTTC.

This clonotype has ten or more counts. The chain couples TRBV19 to TRBJ2-1; perhaps D is TRBD1 or TRBD2 (5 bases each). V was shortened by 11 bases and J by 7 bases, with 18 bases between the two germline ends. CDR1 is LNHDA, CDR2 SQIVND, per germline (reference sequence). This CDR3 is 13 amino acids long. In DNA form, the CDR3 reads TGTGCCGTATTGGGACCGGGTGGGAATGAGCAGTTCTTC. It is translated as CAVLGPGGNEQFF.

This clonotype showed up many times. V and J are TRBV4-1 and TRBJ1-1; 10 nucleotides align to TRBD1. Losses at the gene ends were 4 bases for V and 6 bases for J; bases not matched to a gene: 8. Germline V gene data show CDR1 as MGHRA and CDR2 as YSYEKL. The CDR3 is 15 amino acids. This CDR3 is CASSPRQGAYSEAFF. DNA of the CDR3: TGCGCCAGCAGCCCGAGACAGGGGGCTTATTCTGAAGCTTTCTTT.

This clonotype was observed a few times. A read error may be the cause here, since a much bigger clone is one base away. V and J are TRBV29-1 and TRBJ1-4; TRBD1 is a possible D gene (6 bases). The CDR3 totals 13 residues. Germline loops: CDR1 SQVTM, CDR2 ANQGSEA. With 7 bases removed from V and 2 bases from J, the gap between germline ends came to 11 bases. The CDR3 sequence is CSARDMTNEKLFF. Written as DNA, the CDR3 is TGCAGCGCTCGGGACATGACTAATGAAAAACTGTTTTTT.

This clonotype occurred many times. V is TRBV29-1 and J is TRBJ2-7; 8 positions agree with TRBD1. The germline gives CDR1 SQVTM, CDR2 ANQGSEA. The CDR3 has 15 amino acids. The V segment lost 1 base and the J segment 4 bases; nucleotides outside the gene matches: 9. CDR3 amino acids: CSVEVGQGGRYEQYF. In DNA form, the CDR3 reads TGCAGCGTTGAAGTCGGACAGGGTGGGCGATACGAGCAGTACTTC.

Judged by abundance, this clonotype is medium-sized (0.01 to 0.1%). The chain employs TRBV27 and TRBJ2-3, with unresolved D. V dropped 3 bases and J dropped 3 bases, with 13 bases sitting between them. Germline V CDR1 and CDR2: MNHEY, SMNVEV (reference sequence). The CDR3 loop spans 15 amino acids. As DNA, the CDR3 is TGTGCCAGCAGTTTGGTGGGGTTGGGGACAGATACGCAGTATTTT. As protein: CASSLVGLGTDTQYF.

This clonotype occurred many times. The chain joins TRBV14 to TRBJ1-1; D gene unclear. V gave up 2 bases and J gave up 1 base, with 8 bases separating them. Germline values: CDR1 SGHDN, CDR2 FVKESK. This CDR3 is built from 14 residues. This CDR3 reads CASSQRERNTEAFF. CDR3 bases: TGTGCCAGCAGCCAAAGAGAAAGGAACACTGAAGCTTTCTTT.

This clonotype has at least ten counts. This chain links TRBV19 with TRBJ1-2, with 8 bases that match TRBD1. The CDR3 covers 12 residues. V was pared by 7 bases and J by 14 bases, with 12 bases of the junction left unmatched. CDR1 LNHDA and CDR2 SQIVND come from the germline V gene (reference sequence). CDR3 amino acids: CASTSHRGRWTF. The CDR3 DNA reads TGTGCCAGTACCAGCCACAGGGGGAGATGGACCTTC.

This clonotype was counted between two and nine times. This sequence joins TRBV7-3 and TRBJ2-3; 7 nucleotides match TRBD1. With V trimmed by 6 bases and J by 3 bases, 9 bases remained unmatched. Germline CDR1 SGHTA, CDR2 FQGTGA. The CDR3 consists of 15 residues. The CDR3: CASRSTGSRTDTQYF. CDR3 DNA sequence: TGTGCCAGCAGGTCGACAGGGTCGCGGACAGATACGCAGTATTTT. Based on the CDR3 plus reference TRBV7-3 and TRBJ2-3, the full variable domain is GAGVSQTPSNKVTEKGKYVELRCDPISGHTALYWYRQSLGQGPEFLIYFQGTGAADDSGLPNDRFFAVRPEGSVSTLKIQRTERGDSAVYLCASRSTGSRTDTQYFGPGTRLTVL.